The present entry profiles one T cell receptor (beta chain) with its context. Sample time point: patch test 1, 2 weeks after DPC sensitization. Treatment indicated: therapeutic diphenylcyclopropenone sensitization with weekly scalp DPC. Someone pulled total RNA out of unfractionated whole blood. The data derive from a study of human T cells and chemical hapten exposure. This CDR3 is 14 amino acids long. The germline V and J ends were trimmed by 0 bases and 8 bases, with 14 bases remaining between them. The germline gives CDR1 SNHLY, CDR2 FYNNEI. Each CDR3 protein is one row after TCRdb ran MiXCR on the RACE reads. Counted here are approximately 52,000 distinct CDR3 sequences, 8% to 13% occurring once; the ten biggest clones make up under 2%.

V is TRBV2 and J is TRBJ2-7; D uncertain. The clonotype comes from a woman aged 40 to 50 with alopecia areata. Some clones in this sample may be carry-over from other donors' samples. The material sequenced was whole blood, taken in connection with sensitization to the hapten diphenylcyclopropenone (DPC). CDR3 in amino acids: CASSEALSGIQQYF. Written as DNA, the CDR3 is TGTGCCAGCAGTGAAGCGCTTTCTGGGATCCAGCAGTACTTC. Full variable domain (outside the CDR3, taken from reference TRBV2 and TRBJ2-7): EPEVTQTPSHQVTQMGQEVILRCVPISNHLYFYWYRQILGQKVEFLVSFYNNEISEKSEIFDDQFSVERPDGSNFTLKIRSTKLEDSAMYFCASSEALSGIQQYFGPGTRLTVT.